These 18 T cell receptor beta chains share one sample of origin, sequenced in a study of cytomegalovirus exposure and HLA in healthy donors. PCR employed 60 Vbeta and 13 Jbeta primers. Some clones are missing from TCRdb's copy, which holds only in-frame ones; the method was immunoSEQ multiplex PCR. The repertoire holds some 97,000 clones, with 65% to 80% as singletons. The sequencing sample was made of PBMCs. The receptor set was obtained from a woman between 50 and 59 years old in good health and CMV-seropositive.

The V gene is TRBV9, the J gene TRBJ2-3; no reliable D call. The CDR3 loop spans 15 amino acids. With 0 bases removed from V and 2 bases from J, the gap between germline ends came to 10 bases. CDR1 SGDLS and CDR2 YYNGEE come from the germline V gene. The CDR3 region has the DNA TGTGCCAGCAGCGTAGACCGCGGATACACAGATACGCAGTATTTT. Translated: CASSVDRGYTDTQYF.

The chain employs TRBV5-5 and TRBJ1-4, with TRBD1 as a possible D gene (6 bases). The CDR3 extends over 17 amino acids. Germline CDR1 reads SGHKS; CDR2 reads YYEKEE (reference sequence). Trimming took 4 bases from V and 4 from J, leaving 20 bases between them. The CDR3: CASSHPSSGELNEKLFF. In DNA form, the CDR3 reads TGTGCCAGCAGCCATCCGTCGTCAGGGGAACTTAATGAAAAACTGTTTTTT.

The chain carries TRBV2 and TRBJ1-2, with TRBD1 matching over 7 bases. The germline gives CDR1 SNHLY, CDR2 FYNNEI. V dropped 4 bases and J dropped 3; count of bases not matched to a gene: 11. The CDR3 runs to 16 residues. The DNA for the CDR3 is TGTGCCAGCAGTGGACAGGGTGAAGGGCTAGACTATGGCTACACCTTC. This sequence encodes CASSGQGEGLDYGYTF.

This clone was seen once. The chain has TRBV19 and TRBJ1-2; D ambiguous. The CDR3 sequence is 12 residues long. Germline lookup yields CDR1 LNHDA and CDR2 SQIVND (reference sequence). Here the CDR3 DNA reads TGTGCAAGCGGGCTAGGGCGCTATGGCTACACCTTC. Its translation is CASGLGRYGYTF.

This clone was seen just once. The CDR3 loop is CASSYPSLTGFYGYTF. DNA for the CDR3: TGTGCCAGCAGTTACCCATCCTTGACAGGGTTCTATGGCTACACCTTC. The V call is TRBV6-5, the J call TRBJ1-2, with 7 nucleotides matching TRBD1. This CDR3 is built from 16 residues. Germline trimming cut 2 bases from V and 4 bases from J; bases unmatched to any gene: 10. Per the germline V gene, CDR1 is MNHEY and CDR2 is SVGAGI.

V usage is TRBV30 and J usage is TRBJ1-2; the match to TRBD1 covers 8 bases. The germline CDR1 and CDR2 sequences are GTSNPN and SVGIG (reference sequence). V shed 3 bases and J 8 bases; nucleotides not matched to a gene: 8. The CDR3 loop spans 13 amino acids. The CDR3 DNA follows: TGTGCCTGGAGAAGGACAGGGAAAGAAGGCTACACCTTC. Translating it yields CAWRRTGKEGYTF.

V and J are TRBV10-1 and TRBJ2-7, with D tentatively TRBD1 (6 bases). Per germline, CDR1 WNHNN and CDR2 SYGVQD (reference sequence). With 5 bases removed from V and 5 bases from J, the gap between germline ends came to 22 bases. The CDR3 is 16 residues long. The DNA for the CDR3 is TGCGCCAGCAGTCCCTCCGGGACACTCCCTGCGGACGAGCAGTACTTC. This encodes CASSPSGTLPADEQYF.

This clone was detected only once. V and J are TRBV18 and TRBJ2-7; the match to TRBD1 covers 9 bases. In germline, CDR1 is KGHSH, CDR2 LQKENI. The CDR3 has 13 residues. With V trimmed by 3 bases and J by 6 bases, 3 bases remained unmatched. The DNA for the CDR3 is TGTGCCAGCTCACCCTCGACAGGGGGCGAGCAGTACTTC. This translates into CASSPSTGGEQYF.

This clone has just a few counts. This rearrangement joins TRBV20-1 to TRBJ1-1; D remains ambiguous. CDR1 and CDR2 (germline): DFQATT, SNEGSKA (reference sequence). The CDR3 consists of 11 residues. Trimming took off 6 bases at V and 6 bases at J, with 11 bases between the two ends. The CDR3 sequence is CSAPRGPEAFF. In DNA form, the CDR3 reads TGCAGTGCGCCCCGGGGTCCTGAAGCTTTCTTT.

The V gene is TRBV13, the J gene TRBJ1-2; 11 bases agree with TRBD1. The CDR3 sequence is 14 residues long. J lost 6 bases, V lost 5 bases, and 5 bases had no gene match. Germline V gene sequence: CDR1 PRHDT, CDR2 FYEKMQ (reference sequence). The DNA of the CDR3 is TGTGCCAGCAGCGAGGACAGGGGGCGGAATGGCTACACCTTC. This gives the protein CASSEDRGRNGYTF.

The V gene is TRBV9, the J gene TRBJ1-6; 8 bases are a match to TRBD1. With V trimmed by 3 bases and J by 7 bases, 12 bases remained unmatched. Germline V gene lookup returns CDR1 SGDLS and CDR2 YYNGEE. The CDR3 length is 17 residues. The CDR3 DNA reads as TGTGCCAGCAGCGATTCTCGAGTGACAGGGGCCAATTCACCCCTCCACTTT. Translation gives CASSDSRVTGANSPLHF.

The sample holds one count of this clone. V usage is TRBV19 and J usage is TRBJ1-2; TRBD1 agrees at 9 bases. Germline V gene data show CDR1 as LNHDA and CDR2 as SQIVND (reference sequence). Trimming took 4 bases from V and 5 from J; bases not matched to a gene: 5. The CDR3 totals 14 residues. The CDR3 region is CASSTRQGGYGYTF. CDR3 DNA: TGTGCCAGTAGTACCCGACAGGGGGGATATGGCTACACCTTC.

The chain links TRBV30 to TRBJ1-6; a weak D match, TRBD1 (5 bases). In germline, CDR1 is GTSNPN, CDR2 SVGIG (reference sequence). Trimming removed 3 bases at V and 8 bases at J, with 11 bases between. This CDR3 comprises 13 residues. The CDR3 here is CAWRGGDYSPLHF. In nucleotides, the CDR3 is TGTGCCTGGAGGGGGGGGGATTATTCACCCCTCCACTTT.

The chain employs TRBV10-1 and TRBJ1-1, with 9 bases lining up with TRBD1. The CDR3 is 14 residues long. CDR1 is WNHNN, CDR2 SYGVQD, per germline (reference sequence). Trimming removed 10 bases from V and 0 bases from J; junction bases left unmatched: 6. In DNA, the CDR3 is TGCGCCACCCACGGGACAGGGATGAACACTGAAGCTTTCTTT. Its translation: CATHGTGMNTEAFF.

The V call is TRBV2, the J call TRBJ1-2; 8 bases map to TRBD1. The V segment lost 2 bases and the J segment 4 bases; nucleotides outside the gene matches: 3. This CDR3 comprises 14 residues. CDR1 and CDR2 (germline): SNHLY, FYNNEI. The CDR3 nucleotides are TGTGCCAGCAGTGAAAACAGGGGGGGCTATGGCTACACCTTC. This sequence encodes CASSENRGGYGYTF. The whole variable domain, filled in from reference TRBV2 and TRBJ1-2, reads EPEVTQTPSHQVTQMGQEVILRCVPISNHLYFYWYRQILGQKVEFLVSFYNNEISEKSEIFDDQFSVERPDGSNFTLKIRSTKLEDSAMYFCASSENRGGYGYTFGSGTRLTVV.

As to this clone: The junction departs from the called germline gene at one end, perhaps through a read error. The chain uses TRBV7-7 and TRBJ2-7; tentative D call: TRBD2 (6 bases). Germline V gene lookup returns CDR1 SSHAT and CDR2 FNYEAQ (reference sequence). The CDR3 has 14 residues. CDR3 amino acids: CASSPSGYSYEQYF. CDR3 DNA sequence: TGTGCTAGCAGCCCAAGCGGGTATTCCTACGAGCAGTACTTC.

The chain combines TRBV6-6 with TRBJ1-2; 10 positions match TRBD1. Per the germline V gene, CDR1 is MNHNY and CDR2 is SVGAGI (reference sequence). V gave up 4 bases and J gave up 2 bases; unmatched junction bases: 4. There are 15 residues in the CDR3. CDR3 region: CASSSPDRGNYGYTF. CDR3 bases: TGTGCCAGCAGTTCCCCGGACAGGGGGAACTATGGCTACACCTTC.

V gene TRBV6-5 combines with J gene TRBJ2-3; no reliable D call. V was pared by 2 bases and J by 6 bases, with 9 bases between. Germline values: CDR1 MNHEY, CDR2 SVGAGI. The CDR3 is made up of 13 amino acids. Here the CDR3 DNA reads TGTGCCAGCAGTTACGCTGGCATGGATACGCAGTATTTT. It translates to CASSYAGMDTQYF.